These 21 T cell receptor beta chains were all obtained from the same sample, sequenced in a study of T-cell memory formation after mild COVID-19. MiXCR, run by TCRdb on the 5' RACE reads, gives a single entry per CDR3 protein. The repertoire consists of approximately 570,000 distinct CDR3 sequences, with 18% occurring once and the leading ten covering around 13%. Material: PBMCs or a T cell subset sorted from them (not recorded which). These receptor sequences come from an adult woman who had mild COVID-19 (a few samples of this study predate the infection). Cell type and time point are not known.

This clonotype appeared once. This chain links TRBV5-1 with TRBJ1-1; 10 bases agree with TRBD1. The CDR3 totals 15 residues. Trimming removed 0 bases from V and 10 bases from J; junction bases left unmatched: 9. Germline V gene lookup returns CDR1 SGHRS and CDR2 YFSETQ. CDR3 nucleotide sequence: TGCGCCAGCAGCTTGGCGGGACAGGGGCCAAGGGGAGCTTTCTTT. It codes for CASSLAGQGPRGAFF.

This chain connects TRBV30 to TRBJ1-5; possible D gene TRBD1, 5 bases. V was shortened by 2 bases and J by 6 bases, with 23 bases between the two germline ends. The V gene's germline CDR1 is GTSNPN and CDR2 SVGIG (reference sequence). This CDR3 spans 17 amino acids. CDR3 bases: TGTGCCTGGAGTCCCCCTAACCGGGGGATGAAAGGTCAGCCCCAGCATTTT. Encoded protein: CAWSPPNRGMKGQPQHF.

The V and J genes are TRBV7-9 and TRBJ2-1, with D tentatively TRBD1 (6 bases). V gave up 7 bases and J gave up 5 bases, with 12 bases separating them. This CDR3 is built from 13 residues. Germline-derived CDR1 and CDR2 are SEHNR and FQNEAQ (reference sequence). The CDR3 sequence is CASTRTDNNEQFF. In nucleotides, the CDR3 is TGTGCCAGCACTCGGACAGACAACAATGAGCAGTTCTTC.

CDR3 protein: CAIAPTGTLAGALDEQYF. The CDR3 region has the DNA TGTGCCATCGCCCCGACGGGGACACTAGCGGGGGCGTTGGACGAGCAGTACTTC. The genes are TRBV10-3 and TRBJ2-7; TRBD2 aligns across 11 bases. The CDR3 spans 18 residues. Germline lookup yields CDR1 ENHRY and CDR2 SYGVKD. The V gene end was trimmed by 8 bases and the J gene end by 5 bases; junction bases not matched to a gene: 20.

The rearrangement uses TRBV7-9 and TRBJ1-2; possibly TRBD1 for D (5 bases). There are 12 residues in the CDR3. V dropped 5 bases and J dropped 6 bases, with 10 bases sitting between them. Germline V lookup: CDR1 SEHNR, CDR2 FQNEAQ (reference sequence). The CDR3 here is CASSRQGDGYTF. CDR3 DNA: TGTGCCAGCAGCCGGCAAGGGGATGGCTACACCTTC.

V gene TRBV10-3 combines with J gene TRBJ2-2, with D perhaps matching TRBD1 or TRBD2 (5 bases each). V lost 6 bases and J 3 bases, leaving 8 bases between the germline ends. Germline-derived CDR1 and CDR2 are ENHRY and SYGVKD. CDR3 length: 13 residues. As DNA, the CDR3 is TGTGCCATCAGGCAGGGAGACACCGGGGAGCTGTTTTTT. Its protein product is CAIRQGDTGELFF.

The chain employs TRBV4-3 and TRBJ1-6; maybe TRBD1 (5 bases). The CDR3 has 16 residues. V lost 0 bases to trimming and J lost 3 bases, with 9 bases between them. Germline CDR1 and CDR2: LGHNA and YSLEER. The CDR3 coding sequence is TGCGCCAGCAGCCAAGATTGGGGCAGCTATAATTCACCCCTCCACTTT. Protein product: CASSQDWGSYNSPLHF.

The chain couples TRBV20-1 to TRBJ2-7; D is possibly TRBD1 (7 bases). Germline CDR1 is DFQATT and CDR2 is SNEGSKA (reference sequence). V lost 0 bases and J 1 base, leaving 19 bases between the germline ends. The CDR3 runs to 17 residues. The CDR3 sequence is CSARDRGRGTRSYEQYF. The CDR3 nucleotides read TGCAGTGCTAGAGATAGGGGGCGGGGCACCCGTTCCTACGAGCAGTACTTC.

This clonotype occurred many times. The junction does not match germline at one end; this may be a read error. V is TRBV5-1 and J is TRBJ1-2; tentatively, D is TRBD1 (6 bases). Germline loops: CDR1 SGHRS, CDR2 YFSETQ. The CDR3 totals 13 residues. CDR3 region: CASSLGGDYGYTF. CDR3 sequence (DNA): TGTGCCAGCAGCTTAGGGGGGGACTATGGCTACACCTTC. The full variable domain, rest sourced from reference TRBV5-1 and TRBJ1-2, is KAGVTQTPRYLIKTRGQQVTLSCSPISGHRSVSWYQQTPGQGLQFLFEYFSETQRNKGNFPGRFSGRQFSNSRSEMNVSTLELGDSALYLCASSLGGDYGYTFGSGTRLTVV.

Only a few counts were recorded for this clonotype. The genes are TRBV5-8 and TRBJ2-1, with 7 bases that match TRBD2. CDR1 and CDR2 from the germline V gene are SGHTS and YDEGEE. Trimming cost V 3 bases and J 2 bases; bases outside gene matches: 5. This CDR3 is built from 15 residues. CDR3 sequence reads: CASSSLAEAYNEQFF. The CDR3, as DNA: TGTGCCAGCAGCTCGCTAGCGGAGGCCTACAATGAGCAGTTCTTC.

This clonotype was seen a handful of times. V usage is TRBV7-9 and J usage is TRBJ1-2, with a weak D call TRBD1 (6 bases). The CDR3 is 14 amino acids. Per the germline V gene, CDR1 is SEHNR and CDR2 is FQNEAQ (reference sequence). Trimming removed 3 bases from V and 8 bases from J, with 16 bases in between. The CDR3 here is CASSFSGAGRGYTF. The DNA for the CDR3 is TGTGCCAGCAGCTTTTCGGGGGCAGGGAGAGGCTACACCTTC.

This clonotype was seen a single time. The chain employs TRBV6-6 and TRBJ2-7; D is possibly TRBD1 (6 bases). V lost 0 bases to trimming and J lost 4 bases, with 13 bases between them. Germline V lookup: CDR1 MNHNY, CDR2 SVGAGI (reference sequence). This CDR3 spans 15 amino acids. The CDR3 coding sequence is TGTGCCAGCAGTTACTCTGTCAGGGGTGTATACGAGCAGTACTTC. Translated: CASSYSVRGVYEQYF.

The V call is TRBV12-3 or TRBV12-4, the J call TRBJ1-5; the D is unclear. V lost 5 bases to trimming and J lost 7 bases, with 9 bases between them. CDR3 length: 12 residues. The CDR3 sequence: CASSRPGQPQHF. The CDR3 DNA follows: TGTGCCAGCAGTCGGCCTGGGCAGCCCCAGCATTTT.

Only a few counts were recorded for this clonotype. The V and J genes are TRBV3-1 and TRBJ2-7; D unclear. This CDR3 region has 16 residues. Germline V gives CDR1 LGHDT, CDR2 YNNKEL (reference sequence). Trimming shortened V by 0 bases and J by 3 bases, and 15 bases separated the two germline ends. The CDR3 nucleotides read TGTGCCAGCAGCCAAGAACGTAGTTGGACCATCTACGAGCAGTACTTC. Translating it yields CASSQERSWTIYEQYF.

This clonotype was counted only a few times. This chain uses TRBV6-6 with TRBJ1-1, with no clear D. This CDR3 has 13 residues. Germline lookup yields CDR1 MNHNY and CDR2 SVGAGI (reference sequence). Trimming left V 3 bases short and J 4 bases short, with 9 bases between. The DNA for the CDR3 is TGTGCCAGCAGTTATACCGATGTCACTGAAGCTTTCTTT. The encoded protein is CASSYTDVTEAFF.

The chain combines TRBV7-3 with TRBJ2-3; 10 nucleotides line up with TRBD1. V gave up 6 bases and J gave up 6 bases; unmatched junction bases: 3. The CDR3 totals 13 residues. Germline values: CDR1 SGHTA, CDR2 FQGTGA. As DNA, the CDR3 is TGTGCCAGCAGTTCGGGACAGGGGGATACGCAGTATTTT. Protein: CASSSGQGDTQYF. The variable domain in full, completed from reference TRBV7-3 and TRBJ2-3, reads GAGVSQTPSNKVTEKGKYVELRCDPISGHTALYWYRQSLGQGPEFLIYFQGTGAADDSGLPNDRFFAVRPEGSVSTLKIQRTERGDSAVYLCASSSGQGDTQYFGPGTRLTVL.

In its sample, this clonotype was seen a few times. The chain carries TRBV6-6 and TRBJ2-6; D is uncertain. The CDR3 length is 19 residues. The V and J ends lost 2 bases and 0 bases respectively, with 17 bases between them. From germline, CDR1 is MNHNY and CDR2 SVGAGI (reference sequence). CDR3 bases: TGTGCCAGCAGTTACAGAACGGCCAAAACGAACTCTGGGGCCAACGTCCTGACTTTC. Amino acids: CASSYRTAKTNSGANVLTF.

This clonotype was detected only a few times. This chain uses TRBV20-1 with TRBJ2-2; D is uncertain. Germline lookup yields CDR1 DFQATT and CDR2 SNEGSKA (reference sequence). V gave up 0 bases and J gave up 2 bases, with 13 bases separating them. This CDR3 contains 16 residues. The CDR3: CSARDAQYHNTGELFF. DNA of the CDR3: TGCAGTGCTAGAGATGCCCAGTATCACAACACCGGGGAGCTGTTTTTT.

A few counts support this clonotype. The junction does not match germline at one end; this may be a read error. V gene TRBV19 combines with J gene TRBJ2-3; the D is unclear. This CDR3 spans 13 amino acids. CDR1 is LNHDA and CDR2 is SQIVND in the germline V gene (reference sequence). This CDR3 is CASSIGSKDTQYF. CDR3 in DNA: TGTGCCAGTAGTATCGGAAGCAAAGATACGCAGTATTTT.

Only a few counts were recorded for this clonotype. The rearrangement uses TRBV12-3 or TRBV12-4 and TRBJ2-1, with 12 bases matching TRBD2. This CDR3 contains 14 residues. V shed 6 bases, J shed 7 bases, and the junction held 4 bases outside the gene matches. CDR3 protein: CASSWTSGKNEQFF. CDR3 nucleotides: TGTGCCAGCAGCTGGACTAGCGGGAAGAATGAGCAGTTCTTC.

This clonotype turned up a few times. The chain employs TRBV29-1 and TRBJ1-1; 10 bases fit TRBD1. Trimming at V came to 7 bases and at J to 6 bases, leaving 11 bases not matched to a gene. Germline assignment: CDR1 SQVTM and CDR2 ANQGSEA. This CDR3 comprises 14 residues. The CDR3 bases are TGCAGCGGTCGACAGGGGGCGCGGTTCGCTGAAGCTTTCTTT. It encodes CSGRQGARFAEAFF.